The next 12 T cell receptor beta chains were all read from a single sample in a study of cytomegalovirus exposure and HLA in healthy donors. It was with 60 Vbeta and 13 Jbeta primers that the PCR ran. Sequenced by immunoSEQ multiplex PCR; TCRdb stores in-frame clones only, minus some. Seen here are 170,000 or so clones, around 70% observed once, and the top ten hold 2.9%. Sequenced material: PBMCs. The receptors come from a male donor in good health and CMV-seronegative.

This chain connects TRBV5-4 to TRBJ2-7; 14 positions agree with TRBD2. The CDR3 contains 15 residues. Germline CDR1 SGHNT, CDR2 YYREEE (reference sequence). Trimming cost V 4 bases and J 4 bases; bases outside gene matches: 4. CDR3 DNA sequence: TGTGCCAGCAGCGTGGGACTAGCGGGAGAGTACGAGCAGTACTTC. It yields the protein CASSVGLAGEYEQYF.

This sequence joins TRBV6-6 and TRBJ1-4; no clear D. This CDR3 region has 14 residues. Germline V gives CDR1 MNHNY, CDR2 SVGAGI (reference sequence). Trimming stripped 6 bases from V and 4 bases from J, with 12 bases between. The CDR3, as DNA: TGTGCCAGCAGCGATCGACGGGATAATGAAAAACTGTTTTTT. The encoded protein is CASSDRRDNEKLFF.

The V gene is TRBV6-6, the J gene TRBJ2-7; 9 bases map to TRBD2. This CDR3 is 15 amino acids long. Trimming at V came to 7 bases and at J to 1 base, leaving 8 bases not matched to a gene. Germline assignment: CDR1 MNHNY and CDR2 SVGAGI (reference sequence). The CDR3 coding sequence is TGTGCCAGCAACCTAGGGACTAGCAATTCCTACGAGCAGTACTTC. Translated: CASNLGTSNSYEQYF.

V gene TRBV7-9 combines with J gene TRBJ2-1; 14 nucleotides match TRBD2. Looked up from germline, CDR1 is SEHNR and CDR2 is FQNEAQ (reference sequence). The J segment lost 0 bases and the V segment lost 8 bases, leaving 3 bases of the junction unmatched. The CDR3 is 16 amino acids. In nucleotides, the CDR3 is TGTGCCAGCTTTGGACTAGCGGGAGGCTCCTACAATGAGCAGTTCTTC. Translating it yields CASFGLAGGSYNEQFF.

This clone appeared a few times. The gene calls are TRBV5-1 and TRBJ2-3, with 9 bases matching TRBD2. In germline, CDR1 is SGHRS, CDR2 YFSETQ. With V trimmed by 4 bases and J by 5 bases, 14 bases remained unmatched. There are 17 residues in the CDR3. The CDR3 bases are TGCGCCAGCAGCAAGGGTTGGGTAGCGGGGGATAAAGATACGCAGTATTTT. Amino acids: CASSKGWVAGDKDTQYF. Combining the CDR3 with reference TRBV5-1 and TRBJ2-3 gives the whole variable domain KAGVTQTPRYLIKTRGQQVTLSCSPISGHRSVSWYQQTPGQGLQFLFEYFSETQRNKGNFPGRFSGRQFSNSRSEMNVSTLELGDSALYLCASSKGWVAGDKDTQYFGPGTRLTVL.

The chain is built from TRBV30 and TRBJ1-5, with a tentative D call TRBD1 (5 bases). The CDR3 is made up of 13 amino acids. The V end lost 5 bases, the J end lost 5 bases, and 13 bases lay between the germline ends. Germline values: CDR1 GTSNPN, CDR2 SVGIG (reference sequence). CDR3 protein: CAWRRGIHQPQHF. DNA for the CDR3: TGTGCCTGGCGCCGGGGGATTCATCAGCCCCAGCATTTT. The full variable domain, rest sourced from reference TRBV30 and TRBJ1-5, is SQTIHQWPATLVQPVGSPLSLECTVEGTSNPNLYWYRQAAGRGLQLLFYSVGIGQISSEVPQNLSASRPQDRQFILSSKKLLLSDSGFYLCAWRRGIHQPQHFGDGTRLSIL.

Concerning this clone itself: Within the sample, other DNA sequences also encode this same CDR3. The CDR3 DNA sequence: TGTGCCTGGAACCCGGCGGGGGGGCAAGAGACCCAGTACTTC. It encodes CAWNPAGGQETQYF. The gene calls are TRBV30 and TRBJ2-5; 9 bases map to TRBD2. CDR1 and CDR2 from the germline V gene are GTSNPN and SVGIG (reference sequence). This CDR3 spans 14 amino acids. The V and J ends lost 4 bases and 2 bases, in that order; junction bases with no gene match: 5.

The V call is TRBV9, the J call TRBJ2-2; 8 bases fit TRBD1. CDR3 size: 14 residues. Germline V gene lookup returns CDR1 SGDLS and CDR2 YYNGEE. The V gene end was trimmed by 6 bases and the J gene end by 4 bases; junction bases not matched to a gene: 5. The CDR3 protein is CASTTGTGTGELFF. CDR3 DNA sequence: TGTGCCAGCACTACCGGGACAGGCACCGGGGAGCTGTTTTTT. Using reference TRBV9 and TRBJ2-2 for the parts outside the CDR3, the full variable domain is DSGVTQTPKHLITATGQRVTLRCSPRSGDLSVYWYQQSLDQGLQFLIQYYNGEERAKGNILERFSAQQFPDLHSELNLSSLELGDSALYFCASTTGTGTGELFFGEGSRLTVL.

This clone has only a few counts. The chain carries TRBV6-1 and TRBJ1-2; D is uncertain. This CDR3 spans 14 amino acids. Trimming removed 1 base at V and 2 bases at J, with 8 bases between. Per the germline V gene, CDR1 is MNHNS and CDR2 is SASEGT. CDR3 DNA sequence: TGTGCCAGCAGTGAAGTAGGCGGGAACTATGGCTACACCTTC. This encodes CASSEVGGNYGYTF.

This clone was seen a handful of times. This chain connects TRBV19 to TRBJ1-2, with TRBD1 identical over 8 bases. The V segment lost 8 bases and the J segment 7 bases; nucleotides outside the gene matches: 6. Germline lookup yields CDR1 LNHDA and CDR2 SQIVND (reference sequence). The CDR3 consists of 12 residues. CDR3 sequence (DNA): TGTGCCAGTGAGGACAGGGCGGTTGGCTACACCTTC. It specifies CASEDRAVGYTF.

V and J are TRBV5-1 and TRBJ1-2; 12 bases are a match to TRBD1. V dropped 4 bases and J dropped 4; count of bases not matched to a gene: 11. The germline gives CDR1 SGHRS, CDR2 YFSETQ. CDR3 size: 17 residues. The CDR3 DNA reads TGCGCCAGCAGCCCCGGGACAGGGGGCGCTTTGGGCTATGGCTACACCTTC. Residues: CASSPGTGGALGYGYTF.

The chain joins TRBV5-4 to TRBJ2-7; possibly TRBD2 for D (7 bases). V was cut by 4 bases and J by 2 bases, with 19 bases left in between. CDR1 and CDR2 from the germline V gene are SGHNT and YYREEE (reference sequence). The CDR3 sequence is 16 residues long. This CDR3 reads CASSVDMGRGAYEQYF. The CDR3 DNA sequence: TGTGCCAGCAGCGTCGACATGGGGAGGGGGGCCTACGAGCAGTACTTC. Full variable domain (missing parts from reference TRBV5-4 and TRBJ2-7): ETGVTQSPTHLIKTRGQQVTLRCSSQSGHNTVSWYQQALGQGPQFIFQYYREEENGRGNFPPRFSGLQFPNYSSELNVNALELDDSALYLCASSVDMGRGAYEQYFGPGTRLTVT.